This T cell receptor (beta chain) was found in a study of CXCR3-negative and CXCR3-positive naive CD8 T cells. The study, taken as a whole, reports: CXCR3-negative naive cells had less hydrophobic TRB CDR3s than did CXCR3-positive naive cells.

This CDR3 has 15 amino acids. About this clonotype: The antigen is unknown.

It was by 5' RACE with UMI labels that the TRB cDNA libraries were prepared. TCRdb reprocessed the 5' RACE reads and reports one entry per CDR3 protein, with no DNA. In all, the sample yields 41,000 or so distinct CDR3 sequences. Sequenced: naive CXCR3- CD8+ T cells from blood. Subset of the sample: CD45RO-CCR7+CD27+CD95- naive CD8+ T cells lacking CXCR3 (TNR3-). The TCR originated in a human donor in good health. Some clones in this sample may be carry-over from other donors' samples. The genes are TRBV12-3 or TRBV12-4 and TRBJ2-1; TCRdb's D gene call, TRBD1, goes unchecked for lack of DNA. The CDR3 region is CASSPQGEIGNEQFF.